What follows are 22 T cell receptor beta chains derived from one specimen sequenced in a study of T cell responses to AZD1222 COVID-19 vaccine. Profiled with immunoSEQ multiplex PCR; TCRdb holds only in-frame clones, not every one. The sample lists about 200,000 clones; just over 85% were seen once. This sample comprised peripheral blood, obtained on day 0 of AZD1222 vaccination. The origin of the receptors is an adult in good health.

The V and J genes are TRBV6-2 or TRBV6-3 and TRBJ1-2, with D maybe TRBD1 (6 bases). The CDR3 spans 14 residues. Germline V gene sequence: CDR1 MNHEY, CDR2 SVGEGT. The V end lost 6 bases, the J end lost 4 bases, and 15 bases lay between the germline ends. The DNA of the CDR3 is TGTGCCAGCAGCTTACCGCCAGGGGCCTATGGCTACACCTTC. Translation: CASSLPPGAYGYTF.

This chain joins TRBV10-2 and TRBJ1-6; TRBD1 matches at 11 bases. Germline loops: CDR1 WSHSY, CDR2 SAAADI. Losses at the gene ends were 7 bases for V and 2 bases for J; bases not matched to a gene: 7. CDR3 length equals 17 residues. As DNA, the CDR3 is TGCGCCAGCAACGAGGGACAGGGGGTGACCTATAATTCACCCCTCCACTTT. Its translation is CASNEGQGVTYNSPLHF.

This clone was counted once. J is TRBJ1-3 and V is TRBV2; D uncertain. The CDR3 length is 14 residues. The germline V and J ends were trimmed by 3 bases and 5 bases, with 11 bases remaining between them. The V gene's germline CDR1 is SNHLY and CDR2 FYNNEI. CDR3 loop: CASSDGTGRNTIYF. CDR3 nucleotide sequence: TGTGCCAGCAGTGACGGAACGGGAAGAAACACCATATATTTT. The whole variable domain, remainder taken from reference TRBV2 and TRBJ1-3, is EPEVTQTPSHQVTQMGQEVILRCVPISNHLYFYWYRQILGQKVEFLVSFYNNEISEKSEIFDDQFSVERPDGSNFTLKIRSTKLEDSAMYFCASSDGTGRNTIYFGEGSWLTVV.

J is TRBJ1-6 and V is TRBV30; no firm D call. The V gene's germline CDR1 is GTSNPN and CDR2 SVGIG (reference sequence). V lost 2 bases and J 10 bases, leaving 15 bases between the germline ends. There are 14 residues in the CDR3. CDR3 nucleotide sequence: TGTGCCTGGAGTTATCGGGGAACCTGGTCACCCCTCCACTTT. It specifies CAWSYRGTWSPLHF.

This chain connects TRBV11-3 to TRBJ2-7, with a possible D match to TRBD2 (6 bases). The CDR3 extends over 13 amino acids. Per germline, CDR1 SGHNT and CDR2 YENEEA. The V and J ends lost 5 bases and 3 bases respectively, with 11 bases between them. Written as DNA, the CDR3 is TGTGCCAGCAGCCGCATGGGGGGCTACGAGCAGTACTTC. Protein sequence: CASSRMGGYEQYF.

J is TRBJ1-1 and V is TRBV9, with 7 bases identical to TRBD1. Germline V gene lookup returns CDR1 SGDLS and CDR2 YYNGEE. J gave up 8 bases and V 8 bases, and 9 bases lay outside the gene matches. The CDR3 extends over 12 amino acids. Written as DNA, the CDR3 is TGTGCCAGTAAGGGGGCAGGGGCCGAAGCTTTCTTT. The encoded protein is CASKGAGAEAFF.

The chain couples TRBV9 to TRBJ2-3, with 8 bases lining up with TRBD1. Germline loops: CDR1 SGDLS, CDR2 YYNGEE. The CDR3 loop spans 15 amino acids. Unmatched junction bases numbered 2, after V lost 0 bases and J lost 2 bases. The CDR3 is CASSVDQGATDTQYF. CDR3 in DNA: TGTGCCAGCAGCGTAGATCAGGGGGCCACAGATACGCAGTATTTT.

The gene calls are TRBV3-1 (or the pseudogene TRBV3-2) and TRBJ1-3; perhaps TRBD1 as D (5 bases). The V end lost 0 bases, the J end lost 0 bases, and 15 bases lay between the germline ends. Germline loops: CDR1 LGHDT, CDR2 YNNKEL (reference sequence). This CDR3 is built from 18 residues. The CDR3 coding sequence is TGTGCCAGCAGCCAAGAGGACATTGACCGTTTCTCTGGAAACACCATATATTTT. This translates into CASSQEDIDRFSGNTIYF.

This chain links TRBV6-5 with TRBJ1-5; tentatively, D is TRBD1 (6 bases). Germline CDR1 MNHEY, CDR2 SVGAGI. The germline V and J ends were trimmed by 3 bases and 3 bases, with 12 bases remaining between them. This CDR3 comprises 15 residues. CDR3 amino acids: CASSYSTGPNQPQHF. DNA for the CDR3: TGTGCCAGCAGTTATTCTACAGGGCCCAATCAGCCCCAGCATTTT.

CDR3 in amino acids: CASSRALGAAGRDQPQHF. The CDR3 DNA follows: TGTGCCAGTAGTAGGGCCCTCGGTGCGGCAGGGAGGGACCAGCCCCAGCATTTT. This sequence joins TRBV19 and TRBJ1-5; tentatively, D is TRBD1 (5 bases). The CDR3 is 18 amino acids. Germline V gene lookup returns CDR1 LNHDA and CDR2 SQIVND (reference sequence). With 4 bases removed from V and 7 bases from J, the gap between germline ends came to 26 bases. Drawing the rest from reference TRBV19 and TRBJ1-5, the complete variable domain is DGGITQSPKYLFRKEGQNVTLSCEQNLNHDAMYWYRQDPGQGLRLIYYSQIVNDFQKGDIAEGYSVSREKKESFPLTVTSAQKNPTAFYLCASSRALGAAGRDQPQHFGDGTRLSIL.

The chain links TRBV7-2 to TRBJ2-3, with D hard to call. CDR1 is SGHTA, CDR2 FQGNSA, per germline. V lost 2 bases and J lost 0, with 12 bases in between. The CDR3 is 16 amino acids. CDR3 protein: CASSLYPRASTDTQYF. CDR3 sequence (DNA): TGTGCCAGCAGCTTATACCCCCGGGCGAGCACAGATACGCAGTATTTT.

This chain joins TRBV3-1 (or the pseudogene TRBV3-2) and TRBJ1-1; 9 bases fit TRBD1. The V gene's germline CDR1 is LGHDT and CDR2 YNNKEL (reference sequence). The CDR3 totals 13 residues. Trimming cost V 5 bases and J 4 bases; bases outside gene matches: 2. Here the CDR3 reads CASSTTGGTEAFF. CDR3 nucleotides: TGTGCCAGCAGCACGACAGGGGGCACTGAAGCTTTCTTT.

The rearrangement joins TRBV7-2 to TRBJ2-7, with D perhaps TRBD1 (6 bases). This CDR3 comprises 14 residues. Germline CDR1 SGHTA, CDR2 FQGNSA. V dropped 3 bases and J dropped 0 bases, with 9 bases sitting between them. The CDR3 nucleotides are TGTGCCAGCAGCTTCTACAGGGTCTCCTACGAGCAGTACTTC. It translates to CASSFYRVSYEQYF.

The rearrangement uses TRBV5-1 and TRBJ1-1; maybe TRBD1 (5 bases). Trimming pared 4 bases from V and 4 bases from J, leaving 14 bases between. This CDR3 has 14 residues. Germline CDR1 is SGHRS and CDR2 is YFSETQ. CDR3 nucleotides: TGCGCCAGCAGCGGGGGTCCGGTAGGCACTGAAGCTTTCTTT. It encodes CASSGGPVGTEAFF.

This chain joins TRBV11-2 and TRBJ2-2; TRBD1 matches 7 bases. The V gene's germline CDR1 is SGHAT and CDR2 FQNNGV. The length of the CDR3 is 16 residues. V was clipped by 7 bases and J by 7 bases; unmatched bases: 15. The CDR3 spells CASTRRGRQGHGELFF. The CDR3 nucleotides read TGTGCCAGCACAAGAAGGGGGAGACAGGGTCACGGGGAGCTGTTTTTT.

The chain links TRBV7-2 to TRBJ2-1; D is tentatively TRBD1 or TRBD2 (7 bases each). The CDR3 length is 15 residues. Germline V lookup: CDR1 SGHTA, CDR2 FQGNSA. V lost 2 bases and J lost 10, with 18 bases in between. The DNA of the CDR3 is TGTGCCAGCAGCTTACAGGGGGGGGCGTCTAACGAGCAGTTCTTC. Translation gives CASSLQGGASNEQFF.

The rearrangement joins TRBV28 to TRBJ1-2; 7 bases line up with TRBD1. Germline lookup yields CDR1 MDHEN and CDR2 SYDVKM. The CDR3 has 14 residues. V lost 5 bases to trimming and J lost 4 bases; unmatched junction nucleotides: 7. The DNA for the CDR3 is TGTGCCAGCAGTATAGGGACAGCGAGCTATGGCTACACCTTC. This encodes CASSIGTASYGYTF.

The genes are TRBV11-2 and TRBJ1-2; the D is unclear. Germline V CDR1 and CDR2: SGHAT, FQNNGV. Trimming pared 7 bases from V and 12 bases from J, leaving 24 bases between. This CDR3 comprises 14 residues. DNA for the CDR3: TGTGCCAGCACCCAAAGTGATCATATATTCGGGCACACCTTC. It yields the protein CASTQSDHIFGHTF.

DNA for the CDR3: TGTGCCAGCAGCCAAGAAATGGGACTAGCTAAGACCCAGTACTTC. This sequence encodes CASSQEMGLAKTQYF. V and J are TRBV14 and TRBJ2-5; TRBD2 aligns across 9 bases. CDR3 length: 15 amino acids. Germline V lookup: CDR1 SGHDN, CDR2 FVKESK. V was pared by 0 bases and J by 6 bases, with 5 bases of the junction left unmatched.

The J gene is TRBJ2-7, the V gene TRBV10-3; perhaps D is TRBD1 or TRBD2 (6 bases each). Between the trimmed V and J ends, which lost 2 bases and 4 bases, there was a span of 15 bases. In germline, CDR1 is ENHRY, CDR2 SYGVKD. This CDR3 contains 15 residues. The CDR3 is CAISEDLGGPYEQYF. The CDR3 bases are TGTGCCATCAGTGAGGACCTCGGGGGCCCTTACGAGCAGTACTTC.

The chain has TRBV6-4 and TRBJ2-2; the D call may be TRBD1 or TRBD2 (5 bases each). This CDR3 contains 15 residues. The germline gives CDR1 MRHNA, CDR2 SNTAGT. V was trimmed by 3 bases and J by 5 bases, leaving 13 bases between them. CDR3 nucleotide sequence: TGTGCCAGCAGTGAAGGAGGCAGGGCAACCGGGGAGCTGTTTTTT. Translated: CASSEGGRATGELFF.

V and J are TRBV5-1 and TRBJ1-4; 10 bases are a match to TRBD1. This CDR3 is 15 amino acids long. Germline CDR1 is SGHRS and CDR2 is YFSETQ. V was pared by 4 bases and J by 8 bases, with 8 bases of the junction left unmatched. The CDR3 loop is CASSKDRGQGEKLFF. DNA for the CDR3: TGCGCCAGCAGCAAAGACAGGGGGCAGGGGGAAAAACTGTTTTTT.